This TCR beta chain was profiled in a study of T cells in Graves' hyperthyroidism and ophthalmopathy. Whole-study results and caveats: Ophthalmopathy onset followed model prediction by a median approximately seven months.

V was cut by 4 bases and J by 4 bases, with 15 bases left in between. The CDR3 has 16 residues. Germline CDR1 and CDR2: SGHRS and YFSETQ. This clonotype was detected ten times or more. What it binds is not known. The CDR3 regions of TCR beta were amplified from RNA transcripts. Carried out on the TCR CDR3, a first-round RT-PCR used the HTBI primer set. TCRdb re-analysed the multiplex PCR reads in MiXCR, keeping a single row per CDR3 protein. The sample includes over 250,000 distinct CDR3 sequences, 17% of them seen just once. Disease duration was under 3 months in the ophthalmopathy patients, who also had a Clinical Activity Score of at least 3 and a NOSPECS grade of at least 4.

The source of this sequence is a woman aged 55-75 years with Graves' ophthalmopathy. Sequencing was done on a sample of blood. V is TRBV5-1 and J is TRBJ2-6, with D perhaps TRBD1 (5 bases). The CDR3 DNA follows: TGCGCCAGCAGCCCCCGCGCAGGGTCCGGGGCCAACGTCCTGACTTTC. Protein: CASSPRAGSGANVLTF.